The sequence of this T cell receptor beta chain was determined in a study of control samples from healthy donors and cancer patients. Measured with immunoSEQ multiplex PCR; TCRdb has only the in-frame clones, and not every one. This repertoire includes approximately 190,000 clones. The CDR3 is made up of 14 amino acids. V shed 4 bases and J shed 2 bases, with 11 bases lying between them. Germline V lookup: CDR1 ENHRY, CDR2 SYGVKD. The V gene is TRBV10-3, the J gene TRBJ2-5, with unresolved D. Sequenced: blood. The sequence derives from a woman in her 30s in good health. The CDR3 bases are TGTGCCATCAGTGGGGTAGGGTTACAAGAGACCCAGTACTTC. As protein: CAISGVGLQETQYF.